Below, 13 T cell receptor beta chains from the same sample are listed, as sequenced in a study of T cells in Graves' hyperthyroidism and ophthalmopathy. Researchers took RNA transcripts and amplified the TCR beta CDR3 regions from them. Researchers ran a first-round RT-PCR on the TCR CDR3 using the HTBI primer set. TCRdb reprocessed the multiplex PCR reads via MiXCR and lists one record per CDR3 protein. The sample carries a few hundred thousand distinct CDR3 sequences, roughly 16% recorded once. The sample comprised blood. The receptors were gathered from a woman in her thirties or forties with Graves' ophthalmopathy.

This clonotype was detected many times. The chain has TRBV27 and TRBJ1-4, with TRBD1 matching over 11 bases. The CDR3 contains 17 residues. The J segment lost 4 bases and the V segment lost 3 bases, leaving 7 bases of the junction unmatched. Germline loops: CDR1 MNHEY, CDR2 SMNVEV (reference sequence). The CDR3 sequence is CASSFRTGGKGNEKLFF. The CDR3 region has the DNA TGTGCCAGCAGTTTCCGGACAGGGGGCAAGGGTAATGAAAAACTGTTTTTT.

In the case of this clonotype: A read error is possible here, since a much larger clone lies one base away. This sequence joins TRBV5-1 and TRBJ2-7; 11 bases agree with TRBD1. The CDR3 loop spans 15 amino acids. Germline lookup yields CDR1 SGHRS and CDR2 YFSETQ. The CDR3 DNA is TGCGCCGGCAGCTTCCCGGGACAGGGGGGTGACGAGCAGTACTTC. Residues: CAGSFPGQGGDEQYF.

This clonotype came up many times. The chain employs TRBV11-2 and TRBJ1-6, with D uncertain. Trimming stripped 6 bases from V and 5 bases from J, with 14 bases between. This CDR3 has 15 amino acids. From germline, CDR1 is SGHAT and CDR2 FQNNGV. The CDR3 loop is CASRISSGHNSPLHF. The CDR3 DNA reads as TGTGCCAGCAGAATTAGTAGTGGGCATAATTCACCCCTCCACTTT. Combining the CDR3 with reference TRBV11-2 and TRBJ1-6 gives the whole variable domain EAGVAQSPRYKIIEKRQSVAFWCNPISGHATLYWYQQILGQGPKLLIQFQNNGVVDDSQLPKDRFSAERLKGVDSTLKIQPAKLEDSAVYLCASRISSGHNSPLHFGNGTRLTVT.

This clonotype was found once. This chain connects TRBV15 to TRBJ2-4, with TRBD1 as a possible D gene (7 bases). Trimming removed 6 bases from V and 8 bases from J, with 17 bases in between. The V gene's germline CDR1 is LNHNV and CDR2 YYDKDF (reference sequence). The CDR3 spans 14 residues. In nucleotides, the CDR3 is TGTGCCACCAGGCCGGGGTCCAGGGGGGACATTCAGTACTTC. As protein: CATRPGSRGDIQYF.

Ten or more counts support this clonotype. CDR3: CSARDLYREETQYF. The CDR3 coding sequence is TGCAGTGCTAGAGACCTCTACAGGGAAGAGACCCAGTACTTC. The V and J genes are TRBV20-1 and TRBJ2-5; TRBD1 might be the D (6 bases). CDR3 size: 14 residues. V lost 0 bases, J lost 3 bases, and 11 bases lay in between. CDR1 is DFQATT, CDR2 SNEGSKA, per germline (reference sequence).

This clonotype showed up many times. The chain couples TRBV5-1 to TRBJ2-7; 7 bases fit TRBD1. The germline V gene encodes CDR1 SGHRS and CDR2 YFSETQ. The CDR3 length is 13 residues. The V gene end was trimmed by 5 bases and the J gene end by 5 bases; junction bases not matched to a gene: 7. The CDR3: CASRLKTGDEQYF. The CDR3 DNA is TGCGCCAGCAGGCTAAAAACAGGGGACGAGCAGTACTTC.

The genes are TRBV29-1 and TRBJ2-2; no firm D call. V was shortened by 4 bases and J by 4 bases, with 7 bases between the two germline ends. The CDR3 contains 12 residues. Germline V gives CDR1 SQVTM, CDR2 ANQGSEA. The CDR3 sequence is CSVVGSTGELFF. The CDR3 DNA sequence: TGCAGCGTTGTCGGATCCACCGGGGAGCTGTTTTTT.

This clonotype was detected many times. The chain links TRBV7-8 to TRBJ2-7; 8 bases line up with TRBD1. V lost 1 base and J lost 3; bases outside the gene matches: 2. CDR1 is SGHVS and CDR2 is FQNEAQ in the germline V gene. CDR3 length equals 14 residues. This CDR3 is CASSLDGQGYEQYF. The CDR3 DNA reads TGTGCCAGCAGCTTAGATGGACAGGGCTACGAGCAGTACTTC.

The V and J genes are TRBV18 and TRBJ2-2; D unclear. The CDR3 contains 18 residues. Germline V gene data show CDR1 as KGHSH and CDR2 as LQKENI. Trimming took off 0 bases at V and 1 base at J, with 15 bases between the two ends. The CDR3: CASSPPFGGRGNTGELFF. DNA of the CDR3: TGTGCCAGCTCACCACCGTTTGGTGGGCGCGGGAACACCGGGGAGCTGTTTTTT.

This clonotype was counted only a few times. The chain couples TRBV7-9 to TRBJ1-4, with TRBD1 as a possible D gene (5 bases). V was clipped by 5 bases and J by 5 bases, with 15 bases between them. Germline-derived CDR1 and CDR2 are SEHNR and FQNEAQ (reference sequence). This CDR3 region has 15 residues. The CDR3 nucleotides read TGTGCCAGCAGCGTACCTGGGACGTACAATGAAAAACTGTTTTTT. Its translation: CASSVPGTYNEKLFF.

This clonotype was observed at least ten times. The J gene is TRBJ2-3, the V gene TRBV2; D tentatively fits TRBD1 or TRBD2 (5 bases each). The V gene's germline CDR1 is SNHLY and CDR2 FYNNEI. The V gene lost 4 bases and the J gene lost 0 bases, with 14 bases spanning the gap. The CDR3 is made up of 16 amino acids. CDR3 coding DNA: TGTGCCAGCAGTGTGGGGGAAGCGGCTAGCACAGATACGCAGTATTTT. This gives the protein CASSVGEAASTDTQYF.

This clonotype has ten or more counts. The rearrangement joins TRBV20-1 to TRBJ2-1; 11 bases line up with TRBD2. CDR1 DFQATT and CDR2 SNEGSKA come from the germline V gene (reference sequence). This CDR3 has 18 residues. Trimming cost V 4 bases and J 0 bases; bases outside gene matches: 11. CDR3 in amino acids: CSATRLAGGRSSYNEQFF. CDR3 nucleotide sequence: TGCAGTGCTACCCGCCTAGCGGGGGGCCGGAGCTCCTACAATGAGCAGTTCTTC.

This clonotype has a count of ten or more. The rearrangement uses TRBV6-5 and TRBJ2-1, with 7 bases that match TRBD2. Germline values: CDR1 MNHEY, CDR2 SVGAGI. CDR3 length: 17 amino acids. V lost 0 bases, J lost 7 bases, and 12 bases stayed unmatched. The CDR3: CASSYSIVGTTNNEQFF. Here the CDR3 DNA reads TGTGCCAGCAGTTACTCGATTGTCGGGACTACCAATAATGAGCAGTTCTTC.